This TCR beta chain was recorded in a study of T-cell reconstitution after alpha-beta-depleted transplantation in children. Unique molecular identifiers were built into the TCRbeta library. TCRdb re-analysed the PCR reads in MiXCR, keeping a single row per CDR3 protein. Here the sample spans around 380,000 distinct CDR3 sequences, approximately 11% being singletons. Germline values: CDR1 SEHNR, CDR2 FQNEAQ (reference sequence). The length of the CDR3 is 11 residues. With 0 bases removed from V and 15 bases from J, the gap between germline ends came to 9 bases. The sequence was collected from a human donor who donated a stem cell graft to a child with acute myeloid leukemia. Here the sequenced sample was PBMCs from the stem cell graft donor, taken from the stem cell graft. The J gene is TRBJ2-1, the V gene TRBV7-9; TRBD1 might be the D (5 bases). The CDR3 is CASSLADQGFF. CDR3 sequence (DNA): TGTGCCAGCAGCTTAGCCGACCAGGGGTTCTTC.